The sequence of this T cell receptor (beta chain) was determined in a study of blood T cell repertoires in COVID-19. Study context: COVID-19 samples from acute and convalescent phases originated in the United States, Italy and Spain.

Method: immunoSEQ multiplex PCR; TCRdb's copy keeps in-frame clones and lacks some. The sample has about 200,000 clones; roughly 86% are singletons. This clone was observed a single time. This CDR3 has 19 residues. Per germline, CDR1 SGHVS and CDR2 FNYEAQ. V dropped 1 base and J dropped 0; count of bases not matched to a gene: 10. This receptor was taken from a woman between 45 and 60 years old with COVID-19, enrolled during active disease. The sequencing input was peripheral blood. The chain couples TRBV7-6 to TRBJ2-1; 9 nucleotides align to TRBD2. The CDR3 spells CASSLEAGGSRSSYNEQFF. CDR3 in DNA: TGTGCCAGCAGCTTAGAAGCGGGGGGCTCTCGGAGCTCCTACAATGAGCAGTTCTTC.